The sequence of this TCR beta chain was determined in a study of blood T cell repertoires in COVID-19. Study overall: COVID-19 samples, acute and convalescent, were from the United States, Italy and Spain. From T cells, B-cell-depleted T cells, or PBMCs came the material, which was cDNA or gDNA.

This clone appeared once. CDR1 and CDR2 (germline): LNHDA, SQIVND (reference sequence). Trimming took 3 bases from V and 0 from J, leaving 12 bases between them. There are 16 residues in the CDR3. Seattle cases were enrolled at active infection and followed longitudinally. Clones were read by immunoSEQ multiplex PCR, and TCRdb kept only the in-frame ones, dropping some. The data show about 440,000 clones, 88% seen once. The specimen sequenced was peripheral blood. The receptor's source is a woman aged 45-59 years with COVID-19, enrolled during active disease. The chain couples TRBV19 to TRBJ1-5, with D uncertain. The CDR3 region is CASSIGPPYSNQPQHF. The DNA of the CDR3 is TGTGCCAGTAGTATTGGGCCTCCCTATAGCAATCAGCCCCAGCATTTT.